Shown below are 7 T cell receptor beta chains from a single sample sequenced in a study of T cell responses to AZD1222 COVID-19 vaccine. The assay was immunoSEQ multiplex PCR, and TCRdb's table has in-frame clones only and misses some. The sample has 150,000 to 200,000 clones; approximately 93% are singletons. The specimen was peripheral blood, collected on day 0 of AZD1222 vaccination. The receptors were sampled from an adult in good health.

The CDR3 is CASSPSGTFKDTEAFF. Here the CDR3 DNA reads TGTGCCAGCAGCCCTTCAGGGACCTTCAAGGACACTGAAGCTTTCTTT. The chain links TRBV14 to TRBJ1-1, with a tentative D call TRBD1 (5 bases). Trimming cost V 4 bases and J 3 bases, with 18 bases left between them. The CDR3 is 16 amino acids. Germline V gene sequence: CDR1 SGHDN, CDR2 FVKESK.

The table lists this clone with a count of one. This chain joins TRBV5-4 and TRBJ1-2; D perhaps matches TRBD1 (6 bases). The germline CDR1 and CDR2 sequences are SGHNT and YYREEE (reference sequence). This CDR3 spans 17 amino acids. The V end was cut by 0 bases, the J end by 7 bases, with 22 bases between. This chain's CDR3 is CASSLGGDGGGSSGYTF. The CDR3 region has the DNA TGTGCCAGCAGCTTGGGGGGTGATGGGGGCGGGAGTTCTGGCTACACCTTC.

This chain connects TRBV2 to TRBJ1-2, with D tentatively TRBD1 (6 bases). Trimming took 5 bases from V and 1 from J, leaving 11 bases between them. The CDR3 is made up of 14 amino acids. In germline, CDR1 is SNHLY, CDR2 FYNNEI. The CDR3, as DNA: TGTGCCAGCAGTAAAGGACAGAATAACTATGGCTACACCTTC. Its protein product is CASSKGQNNYGYTF. The whole variable domain, filled in from reference TRBV2 and TRBJ1-2, reads EPEVTQTPSHQVTQMGQEVILRCVPISNHLYFYWYRQILGQKVEFLVSFYNNEISEKSEIFDDQFSVERPDGSNFTLKIRSTKLEDSAMYFCASSKGQNNYGYTFGSGTRLTVV.

CDR3 nucleotides: TGTGCCAGCAAAAGACCGGGACTAGAACACAATGAGCAGTTCTTC. Protein sequence: CASKRPGLEHNEQFF. J is TRBJ2-1 and V is TRBV6-5; 8 bases are shared with TRBD2. Trimming took 7 bases from V and 5 from J; bases not matched to a gene: 10. There are 15 residues in the CDR3. Germline V gene sequence: CDR1 MNHEY, CDR2 SVGAGI.

This chain uses TRBV2 with TRBJ1-2; the D is unclear. The germline gives CDR1 SNHLY, CDR2 FYNNEI. This CDR3 has 13 amino acids. Trimming took off 6 bases at V and 3 bases at J, with 11 bases between the two ends. CDR3 loop: CASSPRWDYGYTF. In DNA form, the CDR3 reads TGTGCCAGCAGCCCCAGGTGGGACTATGGCTACACCTTC.

This chain uses TRBV27 with TRBJ2-7, with TRBD1 identical over 7 bases. Per the germline V gene, CDR1 is MNHEY and CDR2 is SMNVEV (reference sequence). After removal of 1 base from V and 5 bases from J, the junction contained 5 bases not matched to a gene. The CDR3 consists of 14 residues. The CDR3 region is CASSLYDRAHEQYF. CDR3 DNA: TGTGCCAGCAGTTTATACGACAGGGCCCACGAGCAGTACTTC.

CDR3 amino acids: CASRLQGATNEKLFF. The CDR3 coding sequence is TGCGCCAGCAGGCTGCAGGGTGCAACTAATGAAAAACTGTTTTTT. The chain joins TRBV10-2 to TRBJ1-4; a possible D gene is TRBD1 (5 bases). The CDR3 sequence is 15 residues long. Germline CDR1 and CDR2: WSHSY and SAAADI. V was pared by 6 bases and J by 0 bases, with 11 bases between.